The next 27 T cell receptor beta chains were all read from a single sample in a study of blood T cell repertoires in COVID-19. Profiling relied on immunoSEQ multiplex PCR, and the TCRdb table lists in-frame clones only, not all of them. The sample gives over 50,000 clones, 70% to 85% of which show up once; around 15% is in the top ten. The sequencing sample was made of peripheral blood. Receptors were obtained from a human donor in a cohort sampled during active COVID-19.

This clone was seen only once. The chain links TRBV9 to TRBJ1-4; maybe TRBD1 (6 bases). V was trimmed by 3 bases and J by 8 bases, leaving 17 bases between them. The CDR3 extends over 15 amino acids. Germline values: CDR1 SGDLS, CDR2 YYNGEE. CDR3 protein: CASSALQGPREKLFF. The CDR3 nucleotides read TGTGCCAGCAGCGCCTTACAGGGACCGAGGGAAAAACTGTTTTTT.

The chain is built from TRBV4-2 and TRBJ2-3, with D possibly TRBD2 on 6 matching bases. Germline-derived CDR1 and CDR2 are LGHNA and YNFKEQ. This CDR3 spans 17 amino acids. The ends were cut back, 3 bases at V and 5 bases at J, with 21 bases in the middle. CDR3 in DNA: TGTGCCAGCAGCCATAGCCAGCTAGCGACTTCAGGAGATACGCAGTATTTT. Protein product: CASSHSQLATSGDTQYF.

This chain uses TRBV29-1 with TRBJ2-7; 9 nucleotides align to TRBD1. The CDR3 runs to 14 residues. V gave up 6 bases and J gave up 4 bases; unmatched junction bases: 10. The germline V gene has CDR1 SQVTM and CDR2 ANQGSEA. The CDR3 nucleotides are TGCAGCGTGGGAGGACAGGGGTTAGGTTACGAGCAGTACTTC. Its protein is CSVGGQGLGYEQYF.

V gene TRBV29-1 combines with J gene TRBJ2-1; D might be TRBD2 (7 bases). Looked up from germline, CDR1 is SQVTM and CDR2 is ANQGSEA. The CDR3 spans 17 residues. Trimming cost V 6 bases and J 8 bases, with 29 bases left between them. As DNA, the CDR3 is TGCAGCGTGTCCTACTCACTGTACGGGGGGCCTGGGGATGAGCAGTTCTTC. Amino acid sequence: CSVSYSLYGGPGDEQFF.

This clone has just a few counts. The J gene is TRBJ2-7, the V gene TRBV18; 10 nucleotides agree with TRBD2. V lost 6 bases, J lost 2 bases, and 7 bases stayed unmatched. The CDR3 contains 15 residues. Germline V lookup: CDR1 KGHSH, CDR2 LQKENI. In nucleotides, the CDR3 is TGTGCCAGCTCGCCTAGGACTAGCGGCGCCTACGAGCAGTACTTC. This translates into CASSPRTSGAYEQYF.

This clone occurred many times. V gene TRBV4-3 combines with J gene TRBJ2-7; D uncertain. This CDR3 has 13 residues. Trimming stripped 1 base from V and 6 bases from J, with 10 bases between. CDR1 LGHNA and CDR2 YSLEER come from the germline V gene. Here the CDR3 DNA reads TGCGCCAGCAGCCAAGGCCCCCAGGCCGAGCAGTACTTC. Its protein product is CASSQGPQAEQYF.

The chain's CDR3 is CASSGGGVGETQYF. CDR3 nucleotides: TGCGCCAGCAGTGGTGGCGGGGTCGGGGAGACCCAGTACTTC. The V call is TRBV5-1, the J call TRBJ2-5; D is possibly TRBD2 (6 bases). The CDR3 covers 14 residues. Germline-derived CDR1 and CDR2 are SGHRS and YFSETQ. V dropped 5 bases and J dropped 5 bases, with 16 bases sitting between them.

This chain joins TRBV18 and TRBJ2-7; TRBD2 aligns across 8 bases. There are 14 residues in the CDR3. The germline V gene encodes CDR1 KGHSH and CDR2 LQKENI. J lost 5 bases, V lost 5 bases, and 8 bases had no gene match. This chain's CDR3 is CASSWVAGGNEQYF. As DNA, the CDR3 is TGTGCCAGCTCATGGGTTGCGGGAGGTAACGAGCAGTACTTC. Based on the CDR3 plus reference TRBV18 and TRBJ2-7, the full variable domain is NAGVMQNPRHLVRRRGQEARLRCSPMKGHSHVYWYRQLPEEGLKFMVYLQKENIIDESGMPKERFSAEFPKEGPSILRIQQVVRGDSAAYFCASSWVAGGNEQYFGPGTRLTVT.

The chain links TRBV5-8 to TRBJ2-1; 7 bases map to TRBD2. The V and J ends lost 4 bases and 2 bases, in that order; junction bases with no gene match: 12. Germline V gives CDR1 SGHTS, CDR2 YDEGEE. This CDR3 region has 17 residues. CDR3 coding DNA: TGTGCCAGCAGCCGCAGGCCACCGGGACTAACCTACAATGAGCAGTTCTTC. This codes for CASSRRPPGLTYNEQFF.

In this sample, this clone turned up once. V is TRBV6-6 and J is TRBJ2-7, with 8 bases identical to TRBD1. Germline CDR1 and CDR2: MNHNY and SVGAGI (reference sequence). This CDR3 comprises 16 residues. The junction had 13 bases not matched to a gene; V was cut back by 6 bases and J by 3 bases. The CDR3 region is CASRTRTGPFYYEQYF. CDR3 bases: TGTGCCAGCAGAACCAGGACAGGGCCCTTCTACTACGAGCAGTACTTC.

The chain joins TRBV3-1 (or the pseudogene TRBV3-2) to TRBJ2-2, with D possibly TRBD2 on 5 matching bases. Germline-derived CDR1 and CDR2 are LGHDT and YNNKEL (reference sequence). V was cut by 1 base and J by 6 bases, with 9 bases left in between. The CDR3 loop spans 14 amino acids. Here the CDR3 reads CASSQAREAGELFF. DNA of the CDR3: TGTGCCAGCAGCCAAGCGAGGGAAGCCGGGGAGCTGTTTTTT.

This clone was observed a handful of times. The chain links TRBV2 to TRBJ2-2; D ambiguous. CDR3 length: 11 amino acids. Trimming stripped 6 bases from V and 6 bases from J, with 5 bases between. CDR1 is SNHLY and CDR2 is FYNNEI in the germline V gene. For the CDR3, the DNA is TGTGCCAGCAGAGACTCCGGGGAGCTGTTTTTT. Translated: CASRDSGELFF.

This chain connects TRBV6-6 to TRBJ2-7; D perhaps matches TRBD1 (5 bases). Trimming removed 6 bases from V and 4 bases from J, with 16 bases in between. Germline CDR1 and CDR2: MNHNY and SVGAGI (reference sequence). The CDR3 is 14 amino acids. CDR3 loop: CASRYKQEMYEQYF. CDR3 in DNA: TGTGCCAGCAGGTACAAACAGGAGATGTACGAGCAGTACTTC.

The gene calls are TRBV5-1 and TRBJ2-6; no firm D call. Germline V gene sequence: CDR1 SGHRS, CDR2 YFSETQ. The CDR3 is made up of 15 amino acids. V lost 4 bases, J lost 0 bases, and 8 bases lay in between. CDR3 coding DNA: TGCGCCAGCAGCCCGCAGAACTCTGGGGCCAACGTCCTGACTTTC. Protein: CASSPQNSGANVLTF.

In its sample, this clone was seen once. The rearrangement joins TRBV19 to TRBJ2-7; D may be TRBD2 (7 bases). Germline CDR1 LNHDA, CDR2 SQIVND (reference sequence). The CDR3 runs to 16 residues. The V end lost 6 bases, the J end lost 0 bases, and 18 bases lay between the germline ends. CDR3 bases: TGTGCCAGTAGCAGGCAGGGGAGGGGGAGCTCCTACGAGCAGTACTTC. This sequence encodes CASSRQGRGSSYEQYF.

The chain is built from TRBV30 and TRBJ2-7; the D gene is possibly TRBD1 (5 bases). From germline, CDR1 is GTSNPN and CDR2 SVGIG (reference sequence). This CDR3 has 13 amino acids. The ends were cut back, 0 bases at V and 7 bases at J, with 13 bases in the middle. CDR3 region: CAWSVSRVGEQYF. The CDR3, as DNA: TGTGCCTGGAGTGTCTCCAGGGTAGGAGAGCAGTACTTC. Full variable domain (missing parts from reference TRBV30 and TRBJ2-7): SQTIHQWPATLVQPVGSPLSLECTVEGTSNPNLYWYRQAAGRGLQLLFYSVGIGQISSEVPQNLSASRPQDRQFILSSKKLLLSDSGFYLCAWSVSRVGEQYFGPGTRLTVT.

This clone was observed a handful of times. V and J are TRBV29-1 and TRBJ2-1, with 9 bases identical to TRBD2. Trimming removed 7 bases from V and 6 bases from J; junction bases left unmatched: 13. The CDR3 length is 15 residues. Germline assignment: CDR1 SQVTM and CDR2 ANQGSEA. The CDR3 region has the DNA TGCAGCGCTCCTCCGACTAGCGGACCTAGCAATGAGCAGTTCTTC. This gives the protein CSAPPTSGPSNEQFF.

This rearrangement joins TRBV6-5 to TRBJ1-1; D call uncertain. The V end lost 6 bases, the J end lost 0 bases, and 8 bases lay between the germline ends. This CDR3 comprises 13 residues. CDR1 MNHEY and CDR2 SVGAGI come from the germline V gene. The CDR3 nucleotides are TGTGCCAGCAGGGGAGGGTTGAACACTGAAGCTTTCTTT. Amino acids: CASRGGLNTEAFF.

The DNA of the CDR3 is TGTGCCAGCAGTTTGAGGGAGGATGAGCAGTTCTTC. Amino acid sequence: CASSLREDEQFF. The chain recombines TRBV12-3 or TRBV12-4 with TRBJ2-1, with D possibly TRBD2 on 6 matching bases. The CDR3 contains 12 residues. V shed 3 bases and J shed 8 bases, with 8 bases lying between them.

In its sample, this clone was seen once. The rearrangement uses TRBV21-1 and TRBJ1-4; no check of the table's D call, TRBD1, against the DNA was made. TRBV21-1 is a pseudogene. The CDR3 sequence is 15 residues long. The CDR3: CASSNRTATNEKLFF. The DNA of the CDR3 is TGTGCCAGCAGCAACAGGACAGCAACTAATGAAAAACTGTTTTTT.

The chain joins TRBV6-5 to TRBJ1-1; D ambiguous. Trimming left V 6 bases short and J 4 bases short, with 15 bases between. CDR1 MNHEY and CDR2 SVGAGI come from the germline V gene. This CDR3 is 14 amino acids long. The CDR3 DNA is TGTGCCAGCAGCCAACCGGGAGAAAGCACTGAAGCTTTCTTT. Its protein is CASSQPGESTEAFF.

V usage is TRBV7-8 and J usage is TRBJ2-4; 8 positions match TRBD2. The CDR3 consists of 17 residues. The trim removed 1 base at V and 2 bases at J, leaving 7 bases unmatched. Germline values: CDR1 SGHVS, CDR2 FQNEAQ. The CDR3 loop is CASSLVPSSGSKNIQYF. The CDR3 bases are TGTGCCAGCAGCTTAGTCCCCTCTAGCGGGTCCAAAAACATTCAGTACTTC.

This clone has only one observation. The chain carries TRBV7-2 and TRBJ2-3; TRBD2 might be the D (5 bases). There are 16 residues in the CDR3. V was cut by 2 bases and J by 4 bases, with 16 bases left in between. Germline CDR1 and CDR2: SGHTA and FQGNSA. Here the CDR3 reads CASSLYGVRGPDTQYF. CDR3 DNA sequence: TGTGCCAGCAGCTTATACGGGGTAAGAGGGCCAGATACGCAGTATTTT.

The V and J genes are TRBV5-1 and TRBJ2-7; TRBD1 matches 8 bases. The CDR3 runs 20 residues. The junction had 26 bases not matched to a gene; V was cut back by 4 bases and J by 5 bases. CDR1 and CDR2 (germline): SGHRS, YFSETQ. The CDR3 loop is CASSPTIRDRRPGNWHEQYF. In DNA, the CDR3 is TGCGCCAGCAGCCCGACAATCCGGGACAGGCGGCCTGGTAATTGGCACGAGCAGTACTTC.

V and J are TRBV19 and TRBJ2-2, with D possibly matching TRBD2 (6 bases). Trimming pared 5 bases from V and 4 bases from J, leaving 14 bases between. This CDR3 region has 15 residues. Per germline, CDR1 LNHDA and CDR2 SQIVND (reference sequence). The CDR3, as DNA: TGTGCCAGTAGTTTAAGACTAGGTGGCACCGGGGAGCTGTTTTTT. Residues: CASSLRLGGTGELFF.

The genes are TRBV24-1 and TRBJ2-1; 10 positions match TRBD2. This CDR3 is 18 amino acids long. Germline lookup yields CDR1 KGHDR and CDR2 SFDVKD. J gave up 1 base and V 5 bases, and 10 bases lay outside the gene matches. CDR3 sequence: CATSGVSERGGSYNEQFF. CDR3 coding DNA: TGTGCCACCAGTGGGGTGAGTGAGCGGGGGGGTTCCTACAATGAGCAGTTCTTC.

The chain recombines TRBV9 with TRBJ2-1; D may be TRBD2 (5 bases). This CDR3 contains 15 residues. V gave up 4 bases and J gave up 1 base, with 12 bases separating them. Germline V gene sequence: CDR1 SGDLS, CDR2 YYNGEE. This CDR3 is CASSRGGESYNEQFF. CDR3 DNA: TGTGCCAGCAGCAGAGGTGGGGAGTCCTACAATGAGCAGTTCTTC. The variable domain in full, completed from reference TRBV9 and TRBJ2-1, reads DSGVTQTPKHLITATGQRVTLRCSPRSGDLSVYWYQQSLDQGLQFLIQYYNGEERAKGNILERFSAQQFPDLHSELNLSSLELGDSALYFCASSRGGESYNEQFFGPGTRLTVL.